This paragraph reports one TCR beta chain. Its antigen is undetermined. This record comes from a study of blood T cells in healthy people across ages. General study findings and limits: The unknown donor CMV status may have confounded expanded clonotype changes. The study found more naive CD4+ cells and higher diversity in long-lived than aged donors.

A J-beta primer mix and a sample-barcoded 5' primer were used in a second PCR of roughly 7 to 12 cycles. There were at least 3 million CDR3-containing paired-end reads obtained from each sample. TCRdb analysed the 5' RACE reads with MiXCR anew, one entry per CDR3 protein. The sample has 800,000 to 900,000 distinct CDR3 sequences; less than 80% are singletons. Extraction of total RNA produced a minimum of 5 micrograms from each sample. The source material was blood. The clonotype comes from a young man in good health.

The CDR3 region is CASSQDRRTSSPLHF. DNA for the CDR3: TGTGCCAGCAGCCAAGATCGTAGGACCTCCTCACCCCTCCACTTT. This chain joins TRBV3-1 and TRBJ1-6; D is undetermined. The CDR3 covers 15 residues. Germline CDR1 is LGHDT and CDR2 is YNNKEL (reference sequence). With 0 bases removed from V and 10 bases from J, the gap between germline ends came to 13 bases. The full variable domain, rest sourced from reference TRBV3-1 and TRBJ1-6, is DTAVSQTPKYLVTQMGNDKSIKCEQNLGHDTMYWYKQDSKKFLKIMFSYNNKELIINETVPNRFSPKSPDKAHLNLHINSLELGDSAVYFCASSQDRRTSSPLHFGNGTRLTVT.